A single sample gave rise to the 19 T cell receptor beta chains below, sequenced in a study of T cells in Graves' hyperthyroidism and ophthalmopathy. Amplified TCR beta CDR3 regions derived from RNA transcripts. When the TCR CDR3 underwent first-round RT-PCR, the HTBI primer set was used. TCRdb re-derived calls from the multiplex PCR reads in MiXCR, one entry per CDR3 protein. The sample carries roughly 300,000 distinct CDR3 sequences, 21% recorded once. Material: blood. These receptors originate from a woman in her fifties or sixties with Graves' hyperthyroidism.

This clonotype was seen many times. The V gene is TRBV6-6, the J gene TRBJ1-1, with D possibly TRBD1 on 5 matching bases. The CDR3 has 15 residues. Germline V CDR1 and CDR2: MNHNY, SVGAGI (reference sequence). Deletions cut 0 bases from V and 4 bases from J, with 12 bases between. The CDR3 DNA is TGTGCCAGCAGTTACTCTCTACAGGCTACCACTGAAGCTTTCTTT. Encoded protein: CASSYSLQATTEAFF.

This chain connects TRBV10-2 to TRBJ1-1, with TRBD1 as a possible D gene (5 bases). Deletions cut 6 bases from V and 2 bases from J, with 13 bases between. CDR3 length: 14 residues. Germline V gives CDR1 WSHSY, CDR2 SAAADI. The CDR3 region is CASSSQGVNTEAFF. CDR3 sequence (DNA): TGCGCCAGCAGCTCTCAGGGAGTTAACACTGAAGCTTTCTTT.

This clonotype occurred many times. This chain links TRBV3-1 with TRBJ2-7; 11 positions agree with TRBD1. The V and J ends lost 1 base and 4 bases, in that order; junction bases with no gene match: 3. CDR3 length: 15 residues. CDR1 is LGHDT, CDR2 YNNKEL, per germline (reference sequence). DNA for the CDR3: TGTGCCAGCAGCCAAGGGACAGGGGGCAGGTACGAGCAGTACTTC. Translation: CASSQGTGGRYEQYF.

This clonotype occurred many times. This rearrangement joins TRBV6-5 to TRBJ2-2; D not resolved. CDR1 MNHEY and CDR2 SVGAGI come from the germline V gene. The CDR3 contains 16 residues. V lost 1 base and J 1 base, leaving 10 bases between the germline ends. Here the CDR3 reads CASSYFGRRNTGELFF. CDR3 in DNA: TGTGCCAGCAGTTACTTCGGCAGGCGGAACACCGGGGAGCTGTTTTTT.

This clonotype occurred many times. The chain recombines TRBV2 with TRBJ2-3, with D perhaps matching TRBD1 (6 bases). CDR1 and CDR2 (germline): SNHLY, FYNNEI. CDR3 size: 15 residues. V lost 6 bases and J lost 2, with 15 bases in between. The CDR3 reads CASSLRTATTDTQYF. In DNA form, the CDR3 reads TGTGCCAGCAGCCTGAGGACAGCCACCACAGATACGCAGTATTTT.

This clonotype was recorded at least ten times. The gene calls are TRBV11-2 and TRBJ2-5; D remains ambiguous. The CDR3 has 12 residues. CDR1 is SGHAT and CDR2 is FQNNGV in the germline V gene. V was cut by 4 bases and J by 4 bases, with 7 bases left in between. CDR3 coding DNA: TGTGCCAGCAGCTCTGGTGGAGAGACCCAGTACTTC. Translation: CASSSGGETQYF. Drawing the rest from reference TRBV11-2 and TRBJ2-5, the complete variable domain is EAGVAQSPRYKIIEKRQSVAFWCNPISGHATLYWYQQILGQGPKLLIQFQNNGVVDDSQLPKDRFSAERLKGVDSTLKIQPAKLEDSAVYLCASSSGGETQYFGPGTRLLVL.

The chain employs TRBV9 and TRBJ1-2; no clear D. The V gene lost 0 bases and the J gene lost 8 bases, with 14 bases spanning the gap. The CDR3 covers 14 residues. Germline V gene sequence: CDR1 SGDLS, CDR2 YYNGEE. The CDR3 spells CASSVDVGSYGYTF. The CDR3 nucleotides are TGTGCCAGCAGCGTAGATGTGGGATCCTACGGCTACACCTTC.

V usage is TRBV12-3 or TRBV12-4 and J usage is TRBJ2-7; 9 positions agree with TRBD2. V trimming: 5 bases; J trimming: 7 bases; junction bases outside the gene matches: 15. The CDR3 consists of 16 residues. The CDR3 nucleotides read TGTGCCAGCAGTAAGGGCGGGACTAGCAGGAGATGGGAGCAGTACTTC. It encodes CASSKGGTSRRWEQYF.

The gene calls are TRBV9 and TRBJ2-1, with 10 bases aligning to TRBD2. J lost 8 bases, V lost 0 bases, and 5 bases had no gene match. Germline V gene sequence: CDR1 SGDLS, CDR2 YYNGEE. The CDR3 is 15 residues long. The CDR3 sequence is CASSVGTSGSHEQFF. In DNA form, the CDR3 reads TGTGCCAGCAGCGTAGGGACTAGCGGTTCCCATGAGCAGTTCTTC.

The CDR3 is CASSEWVGGAHTGELFF. The CDR3 coding sequence is TGTGCCAGCAGTGAATGGGTCGGGGGGGCGCACACCGGGGAGCTGTTTTTT. The chain uses TRBV25-1 and TRBJ2-2; TRBD2 matches 8 bases. J gave up 3 bases and V 1 base, and 7 bases lay outside the gene matches. From germline, CDR1 is MGHDK and CDR2 SYGVNS. The CDR3 has 17 residues.

This clonotype came up a few times. The chain has TRBV20-1 and TRBJ2-1, with TRBD2 identical over 7 bases. The CDR3 spans 15 residues. Germline-derived CDR1 and CDR2 are DFQATT and SNEGSKA (reference sequence). V trimming: 1 base; J trimming: 8 bases; junction bases outside the gene matches: 11. The CDR3 DNA sequence: TGCAGTGCTAGAGTAAACGGCGGGAGATCTGATGAGCAGTTCTTC. Encoded protein: CSARVNGGRSDEQFF.

This clonotype has more than one count but fewer than ten. The V and J genes are TRBV10-3 and TRBJ2-5; possibly TRBD2 for D (7 bases). This CDR3 is 14 amino acids long. V lost 5 bases and J lost 0, with 10 bases in between. From germline, CDR1 is ENHRY and CDR2 SYGVKD. The CDR3 sequence: CAISRGGDQETQYF. CDR3 nucleotides: TGTGCCATCAGTAGGGGGGGGGACCAAGAGACCCAGTACTTC.

This clonotype was seen at least ten times. The chain links TRBV11-2 to TRBJ2-1; no reliable D call. Germline V lookup: CDR1 SGHAT, CDR2 FQNNGV. V shed 6 bases and J shed 5 bases, with 11 bases lying between them. The CDR3 contains 13 residues. The CDR3 loop reads CASRRLVHNEQFF. DNA for the CDR3: TGTGCCAGCAGACGGTTGGTACACAATGAGCAGTTCTTC. Filled out from reference TRBV11-2 and TRBJ2-1, the complete variable domain reads EAGVAQSPRYKIIEKRQSVAFWCNPISGHATLYWYQQILGQGPKLLIQFQNNGVVDDSQLPKDRFSAERLKGVDSTLKIQPAKLEDSAVYLCASRRLVHNEQFFGPGTRLTVL.

The rearrangement uses TRBV15 and TRBJ1-5; weak D call: TRBD1 (5 bases). This CDR3 comprises 12 residues. The germline V gene encodes CDR1 LNHNV and CDR2 YYDKDF (reference sequence). The germline V and J ends were trimmed by 2 bases and 10 bases, with 9 bases remaining between them. CDR3 in amino acids: CATSRTGGPQHF. In DNA form, the CDR3 reads TGTGCCACCAGCAGAACAGGCGGACCCCAGCATTTT.

At least ten counts were recorded for this clonotype. V usage is TRBV14 and J usage is TRBJ1-2; 7 positions agree with TRBD1. This CDR3 region has 15 residues. V lost 4 bases to trimming and J lost 0 bases; unmatched junction nucleotides: 5. Germline V lookup: CDR1 SGHDN, CDR2 FVKESK. CDR3 region: CASSPPDRPNYGYTF. DNA for the CDR3: TGTGCCAGCAGCCCCCCGGACAGGCCTAACTATGGCTACACCTTC. Full variable domain (missing parts from reference TRBV14 and TRBJ1-2): EAGVTQFPSHSVIEKGQTVTLRCDPISGHDNLYWYRRVMGKEIKFLLHFVKESKQDESGMPNNRFLAERTGGTYSTLKVQPAELEDSGVYFCASSPPDRPNYGYTFGSGTRLTVV.

This chain connects TRBV19 to TRBJ1-5, with a weak D call TRBD1 (5 bases). Trimming removed 3 bases from V and 0 bases from J, with 9 bases in between. The CDR3 runs 15 residues. CDR1 is LNHDA and CDR2 is SQIVND in the germline V gene (reference sequence). CDR3 amino acids: CASSMGGYSNQPQHF. In nucleotides, the CDR3 is TGTGCCAGTAGTATGGGGGGGTATAGCAATCAGCCCCAGCATTTT.

This chain joins TRBV19 and TRBJ1-1, with D possibly matching TRBD1 (6 bases). This CDR3 has 15 residues. Looked up from germline, CDR1 is LNHDA and CDR2 is SQIVND (reference sequence). V gave up 4 bases and J gave up 1 base, with 13 bases separating them. The DNA for the CDR3 is TGTGCCAGTAGTAGTTGGGGGGGCGCGAACACTGAAGCTTTCTTT. This translates into CASSSWGGANTEAFF.

This clonotype was observed at least ten times. The CDR3 coding sequence is TGTGCCAGTAGTACCGGGACGCTGAACACTGAAGCTTTCTTT. Protein product: CASSTGTLNTEAFF. This rearrangement joins TRBV19 to TRBJ1-1; perhaps TRBD1 as D (5 bases). This CDR3 region has 14 residues. Germline V gives CDR1 LNHDA, CDR2 SQIVND (reference sequence). V was trimmed by 4 bases and J by 0 bases, leaving 9 bases between them.

This clonotype was seen ten or more times. The J gene is TRBJ1-6, the V gene TRBV28, with 10 bases that match TRBD1. CDR3 length: 16 residues. Looked up from germline, CDR1 is MDHEN and CDR2 is SYDVKM. V gave up 3 bases and J gave up 8 bases; unmatched junction bases: 7. For the CDR3, the DNA is TGTGCCAGCAGTTTTCCCAGCGGGACAGGGGATTCACCCCTCCACTTT. Encoded protein: CASSFPSGTGDSPLHF.